This T cell receptor beta chain was identified in a study of CD8 T cells in ankylosing spondylitis. The study, taken as a whole, reports: Clones linked with disease were CD8+ and fairly uncommon in the peripheral blood. The clones that were linked to disease were reported to be significantly enriched in matched synovial fluid samples from ankylosing spondylitis patients.

Germline values: CDR1 SGHNT, CDR2 YENEEA. The CDR3 consists of 18 residues. The J segment lost 2 bases and the V segment lost 1 base, leaving 10 bases of the junction unmatched. In TCRdb, the 5' RACE reads were re-called with MiXCR into one record per CDR3 protein. The sample lists 100,000 to 150,000 distinct CDR3 sequences; around 9.7% were seen once. As to this clonotype: Its target is not known.

The V and J genes are TRBV11-3 and TRBJ2-3; 9 nucleotides align to TRBD2. Sample: blood, either unsorted or a sorted T cell fraction (not recorded which). The TCR originated in a male donor with ankylosing spondylitis or in good health (not recorded which). The CDR3 here is CASSLGALAGSLTDTQYF. In nucleotides, the CDR3 is TGTGCCAGCAGCTTAGGGGCCCTAGCGGGGTCTCTCACAGATACGCAGTATTTT.